This T cell receptor beta chain comes out of a study of cytomegalovirus exposure and HLA in healthy donors. Study outcomes and limitations: In most subjects, TCR beta sequences reportedly gave accurate predictions of HLA-A and HLA-B alleles. Only CMV serostatus was available as immune exposure information. Reportedly, diagnosis of cytomegalovirus status by the classifier showed high specificity and sensitivity.

This clone was detected once. Its antigen is unknown. CDR3 length: 15 amino acids. The germline gives CDR1 LNHDA, CDR2 SQIVND (reference sequence). Trimming at V came to 5 bases and at J to 5 bases, leaving 7 bases not matched to a gene. In the PCR, 60 Vbeta and 13 Jbeta primers were used. Only in-frame clones appear in the TCRdb table, and some are missing; sequencing was by immunoSEQ multiplex PCR. This sample has approximately 160,000 clones, with approximately 81% found just once. The V call is TRBV19, the J call TRBJ2-1; 9 bases are shared with TRBD2. This receptor was taken from a man between 18 and 35 years old in good health and CMV-seronegative. Sequencing was carried out using PBMCs. The CDR3 here is CASSPGVAGDNEQFF. The CDR3 nucleotides read TGTGCCAGTAGTCCTGGGGTAGCGGGGGACAATGAGCAGTTCTTC.